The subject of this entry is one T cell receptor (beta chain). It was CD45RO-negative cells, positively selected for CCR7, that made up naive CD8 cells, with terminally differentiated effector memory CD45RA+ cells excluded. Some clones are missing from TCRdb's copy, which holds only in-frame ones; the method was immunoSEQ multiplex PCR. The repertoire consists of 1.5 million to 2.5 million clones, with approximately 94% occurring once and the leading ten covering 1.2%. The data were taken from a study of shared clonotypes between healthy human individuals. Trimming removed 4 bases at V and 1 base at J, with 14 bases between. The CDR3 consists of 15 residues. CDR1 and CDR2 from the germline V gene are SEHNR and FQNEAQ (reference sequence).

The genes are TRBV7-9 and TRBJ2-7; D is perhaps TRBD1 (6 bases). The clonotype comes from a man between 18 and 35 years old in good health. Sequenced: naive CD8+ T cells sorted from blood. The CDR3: CASSSQDSSSYEQYF. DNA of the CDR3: TGTGCCAGCAGCTCCCAGGACAGTTCGTCCTACGAGCAGTACTTC. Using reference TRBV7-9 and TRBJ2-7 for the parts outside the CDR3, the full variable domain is DTGVSQNPRHKITKRGQNVTFRCDPISEHNRLYWYRQTLGQGPEFLTYFQNEAQLEKSRLLSDRFSAERPKGSFSTLEIQRTEQGDSAMYLCASSSQDSSSYEQYFGPGTRLTVT.